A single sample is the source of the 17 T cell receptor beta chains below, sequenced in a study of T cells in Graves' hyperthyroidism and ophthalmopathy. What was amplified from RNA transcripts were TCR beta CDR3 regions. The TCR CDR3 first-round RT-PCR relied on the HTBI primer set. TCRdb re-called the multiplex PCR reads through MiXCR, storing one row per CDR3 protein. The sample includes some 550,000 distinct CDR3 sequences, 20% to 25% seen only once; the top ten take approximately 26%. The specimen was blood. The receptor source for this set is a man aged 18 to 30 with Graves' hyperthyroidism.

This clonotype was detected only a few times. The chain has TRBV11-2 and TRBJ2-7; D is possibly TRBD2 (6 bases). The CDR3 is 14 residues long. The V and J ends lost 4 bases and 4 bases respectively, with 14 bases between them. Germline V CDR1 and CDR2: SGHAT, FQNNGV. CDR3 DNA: TGTGCCAGCAGCTCGTGGGGGGAACAGTACGAGCAGTACTTC. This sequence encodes CASSSWGEQYEQYF.

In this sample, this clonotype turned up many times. CDR3 sequence (DNA): TGTGCCAGCAGTGTTCAGGGCGGGCGCACTGAAGCTTTCTTT. Translating it yields CASSVQGGRTEAFF. This chain links TRBV6-1 with TRBJ1-1; D might be TRBD1 (5 bases). Germline V gene data show CDR1 as MNHNS and CDR2 as SASEGT. Deletions cut 4 bases from V and 4 bases from J, with 13 bases between. This CDR3 spans 14 amino acids.

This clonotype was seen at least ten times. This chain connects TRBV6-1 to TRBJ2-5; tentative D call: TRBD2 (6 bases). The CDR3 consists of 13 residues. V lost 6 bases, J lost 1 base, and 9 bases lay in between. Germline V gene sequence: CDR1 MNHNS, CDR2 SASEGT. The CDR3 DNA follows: TGTGCCAGCAGGGACGGGGGCCAAGAGACCCAGTACTTC. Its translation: CASRDGGQETQYF.

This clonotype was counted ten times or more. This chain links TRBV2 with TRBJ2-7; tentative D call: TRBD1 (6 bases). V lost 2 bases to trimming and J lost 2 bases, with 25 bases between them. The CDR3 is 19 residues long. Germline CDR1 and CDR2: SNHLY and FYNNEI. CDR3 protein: CASSEPLLTGQSSTYEQYF. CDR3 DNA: TGTGCCAGCAGTGAACCCCTCCTAACCGGACAGTCAAGTACCTACGAGCAGTACTTC.

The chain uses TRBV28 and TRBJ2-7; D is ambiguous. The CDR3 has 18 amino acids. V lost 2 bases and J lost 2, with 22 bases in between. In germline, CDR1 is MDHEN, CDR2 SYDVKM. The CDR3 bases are TGTGCCAGCAGTTTAAGATTCGGGCCAGTTTGGGCCACCTACGAGCAGTACTTC. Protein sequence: CASSLRFGPVWATYEQYF.

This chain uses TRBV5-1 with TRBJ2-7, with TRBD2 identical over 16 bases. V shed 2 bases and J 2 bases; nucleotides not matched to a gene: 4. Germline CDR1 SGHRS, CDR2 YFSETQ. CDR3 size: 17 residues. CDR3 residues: CASSFGTSGGAPYEQYF. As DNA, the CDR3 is TGCGCCAGCAGCTTCGGGACTAGCGGGGGGGCCCCCTACGAGCAGTACTTC.

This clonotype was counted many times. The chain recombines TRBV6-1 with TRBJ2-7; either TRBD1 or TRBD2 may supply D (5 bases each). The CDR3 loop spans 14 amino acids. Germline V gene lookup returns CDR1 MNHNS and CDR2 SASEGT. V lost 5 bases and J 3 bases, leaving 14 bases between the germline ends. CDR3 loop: CASSPGPIIYEQYF. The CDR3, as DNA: TGTGCCAGCAGTCCGGGACCGATCATCTACGAGCAGTACTTC.

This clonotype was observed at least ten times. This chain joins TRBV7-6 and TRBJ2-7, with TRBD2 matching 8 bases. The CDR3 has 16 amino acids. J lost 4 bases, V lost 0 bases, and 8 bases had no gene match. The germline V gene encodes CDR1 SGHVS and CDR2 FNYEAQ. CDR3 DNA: TGTGCCAGCAGCTTAGCGAGGGCAAGCGGGGGTTACGAGCAGTACTTC. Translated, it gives CASSLARASGGYEQYF. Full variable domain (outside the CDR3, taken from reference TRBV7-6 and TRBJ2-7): GAGVSQSPRYKVTKRGQDVALRCDPISGHVSLYWYRQALGQGPEFLTYFNYEAQQDKSGLPNDRFSAERPEGSISTLTIQRTEQRDSAMYRCASSLARASGGYEQYFGPGTRLTVT.

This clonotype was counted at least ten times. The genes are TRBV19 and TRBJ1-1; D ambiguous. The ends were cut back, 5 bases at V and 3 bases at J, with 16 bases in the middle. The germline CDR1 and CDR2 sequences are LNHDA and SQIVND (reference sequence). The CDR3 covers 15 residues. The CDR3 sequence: CASSSSTTEDTEAFF. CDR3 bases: TGTGCCAGTAGTTCATCAACGACGGAGGACACTGAAGCTTTCTTT.

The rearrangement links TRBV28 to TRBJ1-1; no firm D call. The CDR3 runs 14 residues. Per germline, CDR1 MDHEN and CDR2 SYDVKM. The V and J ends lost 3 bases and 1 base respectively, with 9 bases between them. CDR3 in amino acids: CASSFEGSNTEAFF. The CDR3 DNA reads TGTGCCAGCAGTTTTGAGGGCTCGAACACTGAAGCTTTCTTT.

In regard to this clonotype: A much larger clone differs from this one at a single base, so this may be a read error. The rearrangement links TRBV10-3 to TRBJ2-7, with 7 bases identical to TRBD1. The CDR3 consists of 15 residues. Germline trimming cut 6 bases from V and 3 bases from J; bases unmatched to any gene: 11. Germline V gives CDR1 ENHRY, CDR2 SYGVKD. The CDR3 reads CAIRHQPGQHYEQYF. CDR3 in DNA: TGTGCCATCAGACACCAACCGGGACAGCACTACGAGCAGTACTTC.

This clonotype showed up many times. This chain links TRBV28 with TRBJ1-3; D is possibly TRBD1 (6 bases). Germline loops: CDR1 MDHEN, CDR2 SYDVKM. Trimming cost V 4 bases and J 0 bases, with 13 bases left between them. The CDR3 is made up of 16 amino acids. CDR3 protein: CASSSRGPSSGNTIYF. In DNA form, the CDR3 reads TGTGCCAGCAGTTCCAGGGGACCCTCCTCTGGAAACACCATATATTTT.

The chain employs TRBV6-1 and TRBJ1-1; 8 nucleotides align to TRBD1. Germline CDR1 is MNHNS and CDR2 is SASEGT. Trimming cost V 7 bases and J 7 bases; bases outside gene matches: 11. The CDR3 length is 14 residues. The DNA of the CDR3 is TGTGCCAGCACTCCCGGACAGGGAGGGGGTGAAGCTTTCTTT. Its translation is CASTPGQGGGEAFF.

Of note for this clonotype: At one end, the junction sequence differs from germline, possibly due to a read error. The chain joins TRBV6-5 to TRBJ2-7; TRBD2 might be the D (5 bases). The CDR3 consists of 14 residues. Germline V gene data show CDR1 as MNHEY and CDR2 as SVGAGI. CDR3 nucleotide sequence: TGTGCCGGCAGCTACGCCGGGAAGGAGTACGAGCAGTACTTC. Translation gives CAGSYAGKEYEQYF.

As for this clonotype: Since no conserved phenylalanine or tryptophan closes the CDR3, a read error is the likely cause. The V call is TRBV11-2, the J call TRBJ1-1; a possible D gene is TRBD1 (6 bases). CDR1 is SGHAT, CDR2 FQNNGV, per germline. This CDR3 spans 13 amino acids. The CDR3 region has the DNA TGTGCCAGCGGCTTTCAGGGGCCGGGGAAGGCTTTCGTT. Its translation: CASGFQGPGKAFV.

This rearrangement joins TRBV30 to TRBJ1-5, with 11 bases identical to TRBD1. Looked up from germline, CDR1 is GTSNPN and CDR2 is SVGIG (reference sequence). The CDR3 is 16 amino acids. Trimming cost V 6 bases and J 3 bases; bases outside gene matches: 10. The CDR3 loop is CACTPRTGGVNQPQHF. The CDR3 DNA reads TGTGCCTGTACCCCCCGGACAGGGGGCGTCAATCAGCCCCAGCATTTT.

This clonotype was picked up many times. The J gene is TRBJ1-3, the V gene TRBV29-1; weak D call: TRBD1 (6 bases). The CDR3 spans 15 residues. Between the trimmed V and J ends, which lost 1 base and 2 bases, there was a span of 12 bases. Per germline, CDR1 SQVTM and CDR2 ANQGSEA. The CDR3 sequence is CSVEVAQGTGNTIYF. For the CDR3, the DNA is TGCAGCGTTGAAGTCGCTCAGGGGACTGGAAACACCATATATTTT.